This TCR beta chain was observed in a study of cytomegalovirus exposure and HLA in healthy donors. Study-level points and caveats: The study listed approximately 170 cytomegalovirus-associated TCR beta chains.

As concerns this clone: Its antigen is unknown.

From germline, CDR1 is SGHVS and CDR2 FQNEAQ. Unmatched junction bases numbered 7, after V lost 1 base and J lost 9 bases. This CDR3 contains 15 residues. Clones were sequenced by immunoSEQ multiplex PCR, and TCRdb holds only the in-frame ones, with some missing. The table has about 190,000 clones, 86% seen once. Sequences were obtained from PBMCs. The rearrangement links TRBV7-8 to TRBJ1-2, with 11 positions matching TRBD1. This clonotype was sampled from a woman aged 18-29 years in good health and CMV-seronegative. CDR3 protein: CASSLGTGGSTRYTF. The CDR3 nucleotides read TGTGCCAGCAGCTTAGGGACAGGGGGCAGTACGCGCTACACCTTC. The full variable domain, completed using reference TRBV7-8 and TRBJ1-2, is GAGVSQSPRYKVAKRGQDVALRCDPISGHVSLFWYQQALGQGPEFLTYFQNEAQLDKSGLPSDRFFAERPEGSVSTLKIQRTQQEDSAVYLCASSLGTGGSTRYTFGSGTRLTVV.